What follows is one T cell receptor (beta chain) and its context. Its antigen remains unknown. CDR1 SGHRS and CDR2 YFSETQ come from the germline V gene. This CDR3 contains 14 residues. These data originate in a study of monozygotic twins with inflammatory bowel disease. Study-level results: Other individuals had fewer clonotypes in common with IBD patients than with healthy twins, especially with disease activity.

Using the 5' RACE reads, TCRdb records one entry per CDR3 protein without DNA. The clone table shows some 200,000 distinct CDR3 sequences, with the ten largest holding 1.5% to 2%. The source of this sequence is a human donor with ulcerative colitis or Crohn's disease, or a healthy co-twin of an affected twin (not recorded which). The J gene is TRBJ2-6, the V gene TRBV5-1. The sample was blood. The CDR3: CASSRGSGANVLTF.